This T cell receptor beta chain was recovered during a study of graft-versus-host responses after intestinal transplantation. Background on the study: For 2 to 4 years after anti-thymocyte globulin induction, all recipients took tacrolimus and steroids.

Remarks on this clone: Antigen unknown.

Germline CDR1 reads SEHNR; CDR2 reads FQNEAQ (reference sequence). The V and J ends lost 1 base and 6 bases respectively, with 17 bases between them. The CDR3 has 16 amino acids. Profiled with immunoSEQ multiplex PCR; TCRdb holds only in-frame clones, not every one. This table holds over 55,000 clones, roughly 91% found once. General study results and limits: GvH clone levels peaked in circulation, and this peak was associated with early post-transplant HvG declines. The study found high graft-versus-host to host-versus-graft clonal ratios in allografts of patients with graft-donor T cell macrochimerism. The marrow of recipients harbored GvH clones, and ileum or blood showed some of them first.

The input for sequencing was unstimulated CD8+ T cells sorted from spleen or lymph node cells, taken before intestinal transplant. This chain joins TRBV7-9 and TRBJ2-3, with D possibly matching TRBD1 (5 bases). The TCR originated in a human donor who received an intestinal transplant. As DNA, the CDR3 is TGTGCCAGCAGCTTAGGCTGGGGCGGTGCCCCGGATACGCAGTATTTT. Protein: CASSLGWGGAPDTQYF.